Listed here are 27 T cell receptor beta chains from one sample, sequenced in a study of blood T cells in healthy people across ages (dated by TCRdb to the mid-2010s). Libraries were built with 5' RACE. The listed sequencing device is Illumina HiSeq 2500. A second roughly 6 to 11 cycle PCR used a sample-barcoded 5' primer and a J-beta primer mix. Using fastp at Q25 and MiXCR, TCRdb reprocessed the public reads and kept productive beta chains. Every CDR3 protein is listed once, alongside the most common genes and DNA of its rows. The sample contains about 970,000 distinct CDR3 sequences, roughly 50% of them found a single time. Of the sample, about 22% is held by the ten largest clones. Sequencing was carried out using blood. The receptors were gathered from a woman aged 55 to 70 in good health.

The V gene is TRBV5-1, the J gene TRBJ2-1, with 15 bases aligning to TRBD2. Germline V CDR1 and CDR2: SGHRS, YFSETQ. The CDR3 spans 19 residues. Trimming removed 0 bases from V and 3 bases from J; junction bases left unmatched: 7. CDR3 sequence (DNA): TGCGCCAGCAGCTTGGGGTTGGGACTAGCGGGAGGATTCTACAATGAGCAGTTCTTC. The encoded protein is CASSLGLGLAGGFYNEQFF. The full variable domain, in which reference TRBV5-1 and TRBJ2-1 provide the parts outside the CDR3, is KAGVTQTPRYLIKTRGQQVTLSCSPISGHRSVSWYQQTPGQGLQFLFEYFSETQRNKGNFPGRFSGRQFSNSRSEMNVSTLELGDSALYLCASSLGLGLAGGFYNEQFFGPGTRLTVL.

The V and J genes are TRBV7-2 and TRBJ2-5, with 10 nucleotides matching TRBD2. The V segment lost 5 bases and the J segment 2 bases; nucleotides outside the gene matches: 2. The CDR3 has 14 residues. From germline, CDR1 is SGHTA and CDR2 FQGNSA. In DNA, the CDR3 is TGTGCCAGCAGCAAACTAGCGGGGCAAGAGACCCAGTACTTC. Translating it yields CASSKLAGQETQYF.

This clonotype showed up many times. The chain combines TRBV7-2 with TRBJ2-3, with D possibly being TRBD2 (6 bases). CDR3 size: 14 residues. With 6 bases removed from V and 1 base from J, the gap between germline ends came to 11 bases. The germline gives CDR1 SGHTA, CDR2 FQGNSA. DNA for the CDR3: TGTGCCAGCAGGGAAACGGGGGGCACAGATACGCAGTATTTT. This codes for CASRETGGTDTQYF.

This clonotype was counted a few times. The rearrangement joins TRBV29-1 to TRBJ2-7; 9 nucleotides align to TRBD1. The ends lost 7 bases at V and 5 bases at J; junction bases unmatched: 6. Germline V gene sequence: CDR1 SQVTM, CDR2 ANQGSEA. CDR3 size: 12 residues. CDR3 bases: TGCAGCGGAGAGACAGGGGGAAACGAGCAGTACTTC. Translated: CSGETGGNEQYF.

The chain links TRBV29-1 to TRBJ2-3, with D maybe TRBD2 (7 bases). CDR1 and CDR2 from the germline V gene are SQVTM and ANQGSEA. This CDR3 contains 15 residues. Trimming shortened V by 6 bases and J by 6 bases, and 22 bases separated the two germline ends. CDR3 residues: CSVDSRGRARDTQYF. In DNA form, the CDR3 reads TGCAGCGTCGACTCTAGGGGGAGGGCCAGGGATACGCAGTATTTT.

This chain links TRBV12-3 or TRBV12-4 with TRBJ2-3; the match to TRBD1 covers 7 bases. CDR3 size: 15 residues. The junction had 13 bases not matched to a gene; V was cut back by 5 bases and J by 8 bases. As DNA, the CDR3 is TGTGCCAGCAGTCAACGGACAGGTTACGAGGTTACGCAGTATTTT. This encodes CASSQRTGYEVTQYF.

J is TRBJ2-5 and V is TRBV19; D gene ambiguous. The CDR3 consists of 15 residues. The germline V gene encodes CDR1 LNHDA and CDR2 SQIVND (reference sequence). Trimming cost V 3 bases and J 2 bases, with 13 bases left between them. The CDR3 DNA is TGTGCCAGTAGTATGGTCGGACGGAGACAAGAGACCCAGTACTTC. Translating it yields CASSMVGRRQETQYF.

The chain carries TRBV2 and TRBJ2-2, with D perhaps being TRBD1 or TRBD2 (5 bases each). V gave up 8 bases and J gave up 5 bases, with 12 bases separating them. There are 13 residues in the CDR3. The germline V gene has CDR1 SNHLY and CDR2 FYNNEI. This CDR3 is CASSGGETGELFF. CDR3 nucleotide sequence: TGTGCCAGCTCTGGGGGTGAGACCGGGGAGCTGTTTTTT.

This sequence joins TRBV6-1 and TRBJ2-3, with no clear D. The CDR3 spans 13 residues. In germline, CDR1 is MNHNS, CDR2 SASEGT. V lost 0 bases to trimming and J lost 9 bases, with 10 bases between them. The DNA of the CDR3 is TGTGCCAGCAGTGAAGCCGGCCGTTGGACGCAGTATTTT. It translates to CASSEAGRWTQYF.

The V call is TRBV5-5, the J call TRBJ2-7; the match to TRBD2 covers 8 bases. The germline V gene encodes CDR1 SGHKS and CDR2 YYEKEE (reference sequence). V was pared by 4 bases and J by 6 bases, with 15 bases of the junction left unmatched. CDR3 size: 16 residues. CDR3 sequence (DNA): TGTGCCAGCAGCCCCTCACCGGGACTAGGTCTTGGCGAGCAGTACTTC. Protein sequence: CASSPSPGLGLGEQYF. The full variable domain, rest sourced from reference TRBV5-5 and TRBJ2-7, is DAGVTQSPTHLIKTRGQQVTLRCSPISGHKSVSWYQQVLGQGPQFIFQYYEKEERGRGNFPDRFSARQFPNYSSELNVNALLLGDSALYLCASSPSPGLGLGEQYFGPGTRLTVT.

The chain uses TRBV29-1 and TRBJ1-2, with D unclear. Per the germline V gene, CDR1 is SQVTM and CDR2 is ANQGSEA. The CDR3 consists of 12 residues. Trimming cost V 2 bases and J 4 bases, with 8 bases left between them. CDR3 bases: TGCAGCGTTGAACTCCTACCCTATGGCTACACCTTC. Translating gives CSVELLPYGYTF.

In its sample, this clonotype was seen a few times. The gene calls are TRBV4-1 and TRBJ2-4; the match to TRBD2 covers 11 bases. The DNA matches TRBJ2-7 better at its end, which makes the J call doubtful. CDR1 and CDR2 from the germline V gene are MGHRA and YSYEKL. This CDR3 comprises 15 residues. CDR3 residues: CASSQSTSGNDEQYF. The CDR3 nucleotides read TGCGCCAGCAGCCAATCGACTAGCGGGAACGACGAGCAGTACTTC.

The chain has TRBV7-9 and TRBJ2-5; TRBD2 might be the D (6 bases). This CDR3 is 16 amino acids long. V dropped 5 bases and J dropped 11 bases, with 27 bases sitting between them. Germline lookup yields CDR1 SEHNR and CDR2 FQNEAQ (reference sequence). CDR3: CASSEVRPGTFYEQYF. The CDR3, as DNA: TGTGCCAGCAGCGAAGTTCGTCCAGGGACTTTCTATGAGCAGTACTTC.

The chain joins TRBV21-1 to TRBJ2-5; TRBD2, as called in the table, went unchecked against the DNA. The end of the DNA aligns better with TRBJ2-7, so the J call may be wrong. TRBV21-1 is marked as a pseudogene. The CDR3 covers 19 residues. The CDR3 protein is CASSTVPPLDRIGDYEQYF. CDR3 DNA sequence: TGTGCCAGCAGCACCGTCCCTCCTTTAGACAGGATTGGGGACTACGAGCAGTACTTC.

J is TRBJ2-7 and V is TRBV30; D uncertain. This CDR3 comprises 12 residues. Germline V gene data show CDR1 as GTSNPN and CDR2 as SVGIG (reference sequence). V shed 3 bases and J shed 6 bases, with 12 bases lying between them. The chain's CDR3 is CAWRFGEAEQYF. The CDR3 bases are TGTGCCTGGAGATTCGGAGAGGCCGAGCAGTACTTC.

This clonotype was counted between two and nine times. The chain combines TRBV11-1 with TRBJ2-5; no clear D gene. Trimming pared 2 bases from V and 3 bases from J, leaving 10 bases between. CDR1 and CDR2 from the germline V gene are SGHAT and FQDESV (reference sequence). The CDR3 spans 14 residues. Written as DNA, the CDR3 is TGTGCCAGCAGCTTATCGGGCAGAAAAGAGACCCAGTACTTC. This encodes CASSLSGRKETQYF.

V and J are TRBV28 and TRBJ2-7, with D possibly being TRBD1 (6 bases). CDR1 and CDR2 from the germline V gene are MDHEN and SYDVKM. V was clipped by 7 bases and J by 2 bases, with 18 bases between them. The CDR3 is 15 residues long. The DNA of the CDR3 is TGTGCCAGCACCGTAGGGGGTAATTCCCCCTACGAGCAGTACTTC. Translation gives CASTVGGNSPYEQYF.

This clonotype was found a few times. CDR3 loop: CSVRDSGELFF. The CDR3 nucleotides are TGCAGCGTTCGGGACTCCGGGGAGCTGTTTTTT. The chain uses TRBV29-1 and TRBJ2-2; the D gene is possibly TRBD2 (6 bases). The CDR3 loop spans 11 amino acids. Looked up from germline, CDR1 is SQVTM and CDR2 is ANQGSEA. V was pared by 5 bases and J by 6 bases, with 7 bases between.

The rearrangement joins TRBV4-1 to TRBJ1-2, with TRBD1 matching over 8 bases. The CDR3 extends over 14 amino acids. Germline trimming cut 5 bases from V and 5 bases from J; bases unmatched to any gene: 7. Germline V gene sequence: CDR1 MGHRA, CDR2 YSYEKL. The DNA for the CDR3 is TGCGCCAGCAGCAATACCGGGACAGGTTATGGCTACACCTTC. It is translated as CASSNTGTGYGYTF.

The rearrangement uses TRBV30 and TRBJ2-3; D is undetermined. CDR1 is GTSNPN, CDR2 SVGIG, per germline (reference sequence). The length of the CDR3 is 13 residues. The V end lost 0 bases, the J end lost 5 bases, and 9 bases lay between the germline ends. The CDR3 nucleotides read TGTGCCTGGAGTGTCATTGCGGAAGATACGCAGTATTTT. This translates into CAWSVIAEDTQYF.

This CDR3 is CASSALQRDVNHEQYF. The CDR3 DNA follows: TGTGCCAGCAGCGCTCTTCAGCGGGACGTCAACCACGAGCAGTACTTC. The V and J genes are TRBV7-6 and TRBJ2-5; 7 nucleotides agree with TRBD2. The last part of the DNA fits TRBJ2-7 better; the J call may be wrong. Germline V gene lookup returns CDR1 SGHVS and CDR2 FNYEAQ. The CDR3 length is 16 residues.

V is TRBV4-1 and J is TRBJ2-6, with a weak D call TRBD2 (5 bases). CDR1 and CDR2 (germline): MGHRA, YSYEKL. The CDR3 length is 15 residues. Trimming pared 5 bases from V and 2 bases from J, leaving 10 bases between. The CDR3 protein is CASSGPGTGANVLTF. Written as DNA, the CDR3 is TGCGCCAGCAGCGGCCCGGGAACTGGGGCCAACGTCCTGACTTTC.

V and J are TRBV20-1 and TRBJ2-1, with 11 bases that match TRBD2. Germline CDR1 DFQATT, CDR2 SNEGSKA (reference sequence). Trimming took 5 bases from V and 4 from J; bases not matched to a gene: 13. The CDR3 is 17 residues long. The CDR3, as DNA: TGCAGTGCTCACCATTTAGGGACTAGCGGAACTTACAATGAGCAGTTCTTC. It specifies CSAHHLGTSGTYNEQFF.

The chain recombines TRBV27 with TRBJ2-5; tentatively, D is TRBD2 (5 bases). Trimming cost V 6 bases and J 4 bases, with 18 bases left between them. Germline CDR1 reads MNHEY; CDR2 reads SMNVEV (reference sequence). This CDR3 spans 15 amino acids. CDR3 protein: CASSNLWGVPETQYF. The CDR3 DNA reads as TGTGCCAGCAGCAACCTCTGGGGAGTGCCAGAGACCCAGTACTTC.

J is TRBJ1-2 and V is TRBV27, with D possibly TRBD1 on 6 matching bases. CDR1 MNHEY and CDR2 SMNVEV come from the germline V gene (reference sequence). The CDR3 totals 17 residues. V lost 6 bases to trimming and J lost 1 base, with 21 bases between them. This CDR3 reads CASSLRRGAGFNYGYTF. CDR3 coding DNA: TGTGCCAGCAGCCTAAGGCGGGGGGCTGGATTTAACTATGGCTACACCTTC.

The chain is built from TRBV20-1 and TRBJ2-5; a weak D match, TRBD2 (5 bases). This CDR3 has 12 amino acids. V was trimmed by 7 bases and J by 2 bases, leaving 11 bases between them. From germline, CDR1 is DFQATT and CDR2 SNEGSKA (reference sequence). CDR3 sequence (DNA): TGCAGTGGAGGCCGAGGGCAAGAGACCCAGTACTTC. It translates to CSGGRGQETQYF.

The chain recombines TRBV29-1 with TRBJ2-1; TRBD1 matches at 7 bases. In germline, CDR1 is SQVTM, CDR2 ANQGSEA. The CDR3 totals 14 residues. After removal of 4 bases from V and 8 bases from J, the junction contained 11 bases not matched to a gene. CDR3 sequence (DNA): TGCAGCGTTGTAGGACAGGAGCGAAGGGATGAGCAGTTCTTC. Translating gives CSVVGQERRDEQFF.